A single sample is the source of the 16 T cell receptor beta chains below, sequenced in a study of post-analysis software for immune sequencing data. The TCR beta cDNA libraries contained unique molecular identifiers. TCRdb re-called the PCR reads through MiXCR, storing one row per CDR3 protein. This table holds approximately 440,000 distinct CDR3 sequences, 40% to 55% found once. Broader study findings: A handful of TRBV segments were significantly more frequent in patients than in controls. TRBV5-6, TRBV5-1 and TRBV20-1 were among these segments.

What these receptors recognize is not known. Sequenced: blood. The receptors here all came from a girl aged 5-17 years with multiple sclerosis.

The chain links TRBV12-3 or TRBV12-4 to TRBJ1-2; D gene ambiguous. CDR3 length equals 13 residues. Deletions cut 6 bases from V and 8 bases from J, with 16 bases between. CDR3 coding DNA: TGTGCCAGCAGGTTCTCAGAGGCTTGGGGCTACACCTTC. It translates to CASRFSEAWGYTF.

V and J are TRBV28 and TRBJ2-1; 10 nucleotides agree with TRBD1. This CDR3 contains 17 residues. Germline V gives CDR1 MDHEN, CDR2 SYDVKM. Unmatched junction bases numbered 13, after V lost 6 bases and J lost 5 bases. CDR3 nucleotide sequence: TGTGCCAGCAGGGGGGGGGGACAGGGGTTAGGAAACAATGAGCAGTTCTTC. It specifies CASRGGGQGLGNNEQFF.

This clonotype has just one count. V and J are TRBV2 and TRBJ2-1; 9 positions agree with TRBD2. The ends lost 5 bases at V and 3 bases at J; junction bases unmatched: 8. There are 16 residues in the CDR3. Looked up from germline, CDR1 is SNHLY and CDR2 is FYNNEI. CDR3 nucleotide sequence: TGTGCCAGCAGTCCTCCGGGACTAGCCCACTACAATGAGCAGTTCTTC. Protein product: CASSPPGLAHYNEQFF.

The chain employs TRBV5-1 and TRBJ2-7, with 14 bases that match TRBD2. The CDR3 has 16 residues. Germline values: CDR1 SGHRS, CDR2 YFSETQ. Germline trimming cut 4 bases from V and 3 bases from J; bases unmatched to any gene: 6. CDR3 sequence (DNA): TGCGCCAGCAGCCACGGACTAGCGGGAGGTCACTACGAGCAGTACTTC. Protein product: CASSHGLAGGHYEQYF. Complete variable domain (other parts from reference TRBV5-1 and TRBJ2-7): KAGVTQTPRYLIKTRGQQVTLSCSPISGHRSVSWYQQTPGQGLQFLFEYFSETQRNKGNFPGRFSGRQFSNSRSEMNVSTLELGDSALYLCASSHGLAGGHYEQYFGPGTRLTVT.

The chain is built from TRBV6-5 and TRBJ2-4; no definite D call. Between the trimmed V and J ends, which lost 0 bases and 1 base, there was a span of 7 bases. The germline CDR1 and CDR2 sequences are MNHEY and SVGAGI. CDR3 length: 15 residues. In DNA form, the CDR3 reads TGTGCCAGCAGTTACTCGCGGATGGCCAAAAACATTCAGTACTTC. Encoded protein: CASSYSRMAKNIQYF.

This chain joins TRBV13 and TRBJ2-7, with D uncertain. The tail of the sequence fits TRBJ2-5 better, so the J call may be wrong. The CDR3 covers 13 residues. Germline CDR1 and CDR2: PRHDT and FYEKMQ (reference sequence). The CDR3 is CASNLPGRGTQYF. The CDR3 bases are TGTGCCAGCAATTTACCAGGTCGAGGGACCCAGTACTTC.

The rearrangement uses TRBV6-5 and TRBJ2-6, with D perhaps TRBD1 (6 bases). Trimming shortened V by 0 bases and J by 0 bases, and 15 bases separated the two germline ends. The CDR3 contains 19 residues. Germline CDR1 reads MNHEY; CDR2 reads SVGAGI. The CDR3 DNA reads TGTGCCAGCAGTTACTCGCCTAAAGGGGGATACTCTGGGGCCAACGTCCTGACTTTC. It translates to CASSYSPKGGYSGANVLTF.

This chain connects TRBV7-9 to TRBJ2-1, with a tentative D call TRBD2 (5 bases). The CDR3 is 14 residues long. Trimming removed 3 bases at V and 6 bases at J, with 12 bases between. The germline gives CDR1 SEHNR, CDR2 FQNEAQ (reference sequence). For the CDR3, the DNA is TGTGCCAGCAGCTTCTTTGCTAGCACCAATGAGCAGTTCTTC. Its translation: CASSFFASTNEQFF.

This clonotype has more than one count but fewer than ten. The rearrangement joins TRBV20-1 to TRBJ2-1; 11 nucleotides agree with TRBD2. The V segment lost 6 bases and the J segment 9 bases; nucleotides outside the gene matches: 10. The CDR3 consists of 14 residues. Germline V CDR1 and CDR2: DFQATT, SNEGSKA (reference sequence). DNA of the CDR3: TGCAGTGCCCCTCCGGGACTAGCGGCGCTTGAGCAGTTCTTC. Translating gives CSAPPGLAALEQFF.

This rearrangement joins TRBV15 to TRBJ2-5; 9 bases align to TRBD1. This CDR3 region has 14 residues. Per germline, CDR1 LNHNV and CDR2 YYDKDF (reference sequence). V lost 0 bases to trimming and J lost 5 bases; unmatched junction nucleotides: 1. The chain's CDR3 is CATSREGQGETQYF. CDR3 in DNA: TGTGCCACCAGCAGAGAGGGACAGGGCGAGACCCAGTACTTC.

This chain connects TRBV12-3 or TRBV12-4 to TRBJ1-5, with D maybe TRBD1 (6 bases). The germline V and J ends were trimmed by 2 bases and 0 bases, with 11 bases remaining between them. The CDR3 is 16 amino acids. CDR3 in DNA: TGTGCCAGCAGTTTAAGGGGGGGGGGTAGCAATCAGCCCCAGCATTTT. Translating gives CASSLRGGGSNQPQHF.

The CDR3 DNA is TGTGCCAGCAGCCCGGACAGGGGGCCAGTAGGCTATGGCTACACCTTC. It encodes CASSPDRGPVGYGYTF. The chain uses TRBV7-2 and TRBJ1-2, with 11 bases identical to TRBD1. The CDR3 covers 16 residues. V dropped 5 bases and J dropped 4; count of bases not matched to a gene: 9. Germline loops: CDR1 SGHTA, CDR2 FQGNSA.

The V and J genes are TRBV5-1 and TRBJ2-3; D remains ambiguous. This CDR3 spans 15 amino acids. Trimming pared 0 bases from V and 1 base from J, leaving 9 bases between. From germline, CDR1 is SGHRS and CDR2 YFSETQ. CDR3 in amino acids: CASSLAVEGTDTQYF. CDR3 coding DNA: TGCGCCAGCAGCTTGGCCGTCGAAGGCACAGATACGCAGTATTTT.

This clonotype was seen only a few times. This chain connects TRBV7-2 to TRBJ2-1; a possible D gene is TRBD2 (5 bases). The CDR3 contains 12 residues. From germline, CDR1 is SGHTA and CDR2 FQGNSA. V was shortened by 5 bases and J by 10 bases, with 12 bases between the two germline ends. In DNA, the CDR3 is TGTGCCAGCAGCCCCTCGGGAATGGAGCAGTTCTTC. Its translation is CASSPSGMEQFF. Full variable domain (remainder filled in from reference TRBV7-2 and TRBJ2-1): GAGVSQSPSNKVTEKGKDVELRCDPISGHTALYWYRQSLGQGLEFLIYFQGNSAPDKSGLPSDRFSAERTGGSVSTLTIQRTQQEDSAVYLCASSPSGMEQFFGPGTRLTVL.

V gene TRBV11-2 combines with J gene TRBJ2-1; D is possibly TRBD2 (7 bases). CDR1 is SGHAT, CDR2 FQNNGV, per germline. There are 15 residues in the CDR3. The germline V and J ends were trimmed by 1 base and 6 bases, with 13 bases remaining between them. CDR3 in DNA: TGTGCCAGCAGCTTAGTGGGGGGGGCCGGCAATGAGCAGTTCTTC. This sequence encodes CASSLVGGAGNEQFF.

The rearrangement joins TRBV27 to TRBJ2-7; the match to TRBD1 covers 7 bases. The V segment lost 6 bases and the J segment 4 bases; nucleotides outside the gene matches: 9. Germline-derived CDR1 and CDR2 are MNHEY and SMNVEV (reference sequence). The CDR3 has 14 amino acids. The CDR3, as DNA: TGTGCCAGCAGACCACCGGGACAGCCATACGAGCAGTACTTC. It specifies CASRPPGQPYEQYF.